A single sample is the source of the 27 T cell receptor beta chains below, sequenced in a study of graft-versus-host responses after intestinal transplantation. Antigen specificity for these receptors is unknown. Data came from immunoSEQ multiplex PCR; TCRdb stores just in-frame clones and leaves some out. The sample gives about 85,000 clones, around 80% of which show up once; around 0.83% is in the top ten. The source was unstimulated CD4+ T cells sorted from spleen or lymph node cells, collected before intestinal transplant. All receptors come from a human donor who received an intestinal transplant.

This clone was found a few times. The chain uses TRBV6-5 and TRBJ2-3; D is perhaps TRBD2 (6 bases). V lost 6 bases, J lost 6 bases, and 13 bases lay in between. CDR3 length equals 13 residues. Germline CDR1 and CDR2: MNHEY and SVGAGI. The CDR3, as DNA: TGTGCCAGCAGAGGACGGGAGTGGGATACGCAGTATTTT. This gives the protein CASRGREWDTQYF.

The chain joins TRBV29-1 to TRBJ2-1; perhaps TRBD2 as D (6 bases). The germline V gene encodes CDR1 SQVTM and CDR2 ANQGSEA. The CDR3 runs 12 residues. Deletions cut 7 bases from V and 16 bases from J, with 23 bases between. The CDR3 here is CSAEWDSGNQFF. The CDR3 nucleotides read TGCAGCGCCGAGTGGGACTCCGGGAATCAATTCTTC.

The genes are TRBV7-9 and TRBJ1-3, with TRBD1 matching over 10 bases. This CDR3 contains 17 residues. Germline V gives CDR1 SEHNR, CDR2 FQNEAQ (reference sequence). The V segment lost 1 base and the J segment 1 base; nucleotides outside the gene matches: 4. CDR3 protein: CASSLVPGQGSGNTIYF. The CDR3 DNA is TGTGCCAGCAGCTTAGTCCCGGGACAGGGGTCTGGAAACACCATATATTTT.

The V call is TRBV6-5, the J call TRBJ2-3; possibly TRBD2 for D (6 bases). CDR1 is MNHEY, CDR2 SVGAGI, per germline. The germline V and J ends were trimmed by 4 bases and 0 bases, with 11 bases remaining between them. The CDR3 contains 15 residues. The CDR3 loop is CASSWVAESTDTQYF. The CDR3, as DNA: TGTGCCAGCAGTTGGGTAGCGGAGAGCACAGATACGCAGTATTTT.

The chain is built from TRBV10-3 and TRBJ2-5, with D possibly matching TRBD2 (6 bases). CDR3 length equals 12 residues. Germline V gene data show CDR1 as ENHRY and CDR2 as SYGVKD. Trimming shortened V by 8 bases and J by 1 base, and 8 bases separated the two germline ends. The CDR3: CAIGTSQETQYF. The DNA of the CDR3 is TGTGCCATCGGGACTTCCCAAGAGACCCAGTACTTC.

This clone showed up just once. The chain carries TRBV2 and TRBJ1-2; D not resolved. V was trimmed by 3 bases and J by 7 bases, leaving 9 bases between them. The CDR3 consists of 12 residues. Germline values: CDR1 SNHLY, CDR2 FYNNEI. CDR3 residues: CASSEETGGYTF. The DNA for the CDR3 is TGTGCCAGCAGTGAGGAAACGGGTGGCTACACCTTC.

The chain couples TRBV5-1 to TRBJ2-7; TRBD2 agrees at 14 bases. V shed 1 base and J 4 bases; nucleotides not matched to a gene: 4. Germline lookup yields CDR1 SGHRS and CDR2 YFSETQ. The CDR3 has 16 amino acids. The CDR3 sequence: CASSLTGTSGRYEQYF. CDR3 bases: TGCGCCAGCAGCTTGACGGGGACTAGCGGGAGATACGAGCAGTACTTC.

This clone has only one observation. The gene calls are TRBV18 and TRBJ2-1; 10 nucleotides match TRBD2. The germline V gene has CDR1 KGHSH and CDR2 LQKENI. This CDR3 region has 16 residues. Losses at the gene ends were 6 bases for V and 7 bases for J; bases not matched to a gene: 12. CDR3 sequence (DNA): TGTGCCAGCTCCCCAACTTTGGCAGCGGGAGGGAATGAGCAGTTCTTC. This codes for CASSPTLAAGGNEQFF. Complete variable domain (other parts from reference TRBV18 and TRBJ2-1): NAGVMQNPRHLVRRRGQEARLRCSPMKGHSHVYWYRQLPEEGLKFMVYLQKENIIDESGMPKERFSAEFPKEGPSILRIQQVVRGDSAAYFCASSPTLAAGGNEQFFGPGTRLTVL.

The chain is built from TRBV7-8 and TRBJ2-5, with TRBD2 as a possible D gene (5 bases). CDR3 length equals 15 residues. CDR1 SGHVS and CDR2 FQNEAQ come from the germline V gene. The germline V and J ends were trimmed by 4 bases and 5 bases, with 17 bases remaining between them. CDR3 region: CASSSDRGVGETQYF. In DNA, the CDR3 is TGTGCCAGCAGCTCGGACCGGGGTGTAGGGGAGACCCAGTACTTC.

This clone has more than one count but fewer than ten. J is TRBJ1-1 and V is TRBV7-8; 11 bases fit TRBD1. Trimming took 3 bases from V and 4 from J; bases not matched to a gene: 7. Germline lookup yields CDR1 SGHVS and CDR2 FQNEAQ. CDR3 length: 16 residues. The CDR3 DNA follows: TGTGCCAGCAGCTTGGACAGGGGGCTGGAGGGCACTGAAGCTTTCTTT. This sequence encodes CASSLDRGLEGTEAFF.

The sample holds one count of this clone. This sequence joins TRBV28 and TRBJ1-5; 9 positions agree with TRBD1. Trimming at V came to 3 bases and at J to 4 bases, leaving 10 bases not matched to a gene. Germline V gene data show CDR1 as MDHEN and CDR2 as SYDVKM. The CDR3 is 17 residues long. The CDR3 here is CASSLLDLGTGNQPQHF. CDR3 nucleotides: TGTGCCAGCAGTTTGCTCGATTTAGGGACAGGGAATCAGCCCCAGCATTTT.

The chain carries TRBV5-1 and TRBJ2-7; D ambiguous. Trimming shortened V by 4 bases and J by 2 bases, and 13 bases separated the two germline ends. Germline V gives CDR1 SGHRS, CDR2 YFSETQ. The CDR3 has 14 residues. The CDR3 DNA follows: TGCGCCAGCAGCGCGAGGCCCAGCACCTACGAGCAGTACTTC. Protein sequence: CASSARPSTYEQYF.

This clone was observed a single time. The chain is built from TRBV18 and TRBJ2-7; 11 positions agree with TRBD2. V trimming: 4 bases; J trimming: 2 bases; junction bases outside the gene matches: 7. The CDR3 has 16 amino acids. Germline V gene sequence: CDR1 KGHSH, CDR2 LQKENI. CDR3: CASSQSSGLAAYEQYF. The CDR3 nucleotides are TGTGCCAGCTCACAGTCTTCGGGACTAGCGGCCTACGAGCAGTACTTC.

The rearrangement uses TRBV19 and TRBJ2-3, with D unclear. V was clipped by 3 bases and J by 0 bases, with 7 bases between them. Germline V gene lookup returns CDR1 LNHDA and CDR2 SQIVND (reference sequence). The CDR3 runs to 14 residues. Here the CDR3 reads CASSIPFSTDTQYF. For the CDR3, the DNA is TGTGCCAGTAGTATCCCGTTTAGCACAGATACGCAGTATTTT. Using reference TRBV19 and TRBJ2-3 for the parts outside the CDR3, the full variable domain is DGGITQSPKYLFRKEGQNVTLSCEQNLNHDAMYWYRQDPGQGLRLIYYSQIVNDFQKGDIAEGYSVSREKKESFPLTVTSAQKNPTAFYLCASSIPFSTDTQYFGPGTRLTVL.

For the CDR3, the DNA is TGTGCCAGCAGCTTGAGCGCGACCATGGGTTCCTACGAGCAGTACTTC. It specifies CASSLSATMGSYEQYF. The rearrangement joins TRBV5-4 to TRBJ2-7; D is undetermined. This CDR3 comprises 16 residues. V lost 1 base and J 1 base, leaving 15 bases between the germline ends. Germline V gives CDR1 SGHNT, CDR2 YYREEE (reference sequence).

The V gene is TRBV10-3, the J gene TRBJ2-5, with TRBD2 identical over 15 bases. Germline lookup yields CDR1 ENHRY and CDR2 SYGVKD. The CDR3 spans 15 residues. The J segment lost 5 bases and the V segment lost 6 bases, leaving 4 bases of the junction unmatched. The CDR3 bases are TGTGCCATCAGATCGGGACTAGCGGGAGGTGAGACCCAGTACTTC. As protein: CAIRSGLAGGETQYF.

V usage is TRBV5-1 and J usage is TRBJ1-6, with 9 positions matching TRBD1. Germline loops: CDR1 SGHRS, CDR2 YFSETQ. The CDR3 spans 13 residues. Trimming removed 4 bases from V and 10 bases from J; junction bases left unmatched: 3. The CDR3 coding sequence is TGCGCCAGCAGCGTCACAGGGGGCTCACCCCTCCACTTT. Amino acid sequence: CASSVTGGSPLHF.

The rearrangement uses TRBV9 and TRBJ2-5, with 8 bases fitting TRBD2. Trimming at V came to 1 base and at J to 5 bases, leaving 7 bases not matched to a gene. The CDR3 sequence is 15 residues long. Germline loops: CDR1 SGDLS, CDR2 YYNGEE. CDR3 nucleotides: TGTGCCAGCAGCGTAACGGGAGGGCCGGGGGAGACCCAGTACTTC. Its protein is CASSVTGGPGETQYF.

The chain has TRBV9 and TRBJ2-3; 8 bases map to TRBD2. CDR1 SGDLS and CDR2 YYNGEE come from the germline V gene. Trimming removed 1 base from V and 2 bases from J; junction bases left unmatched: 3. The length of the CDR3 is 15 residues. CDR3 DNA: TGTGCCAGCAGCGTACTAGCGGGTGACACAGATACGCAGTATTTT. Its translation is CASSVLAGDTDTQYF.

The CDR3, as DNA: TGTGCCAGCAGCGTAGCGGCAGGGGGCCTCTATGGCTACACCTTC. This translates into CASSVAAGGLYGYTF. This chain links TRBV9 with TRBJ1-2, with TRBD1 matching over 8 bases. V gave up 0 bases and J gave up 4 bases; unmatched junction bases: 5. Germline values: CDR1 SGDLS, CDR2 YYNGEE. The CDR3 runs 15 residues.

The chain employs TRBV5-1 and TRBJ2-1; D may be TRBD2 (6 bases). Per the germline V gene, CDR1 is SGHRS and CDR2 is YFSETQ. V was clipped by 3 bases and J by 4 bases, with 20 bases between them. The CDR3 consists of 17 residues. The CDR3 DNA follows: TGCGCCAGCAGCTCAGGACGGAGGGAAGGGTTATACAATGAGCAGTTCTTC. Amino acids: CASSSGRREGLYNEQFF.

The chain recombines TRBV7-6 with TRBJ2-7; the D gene is possibly TRBD1 (5 bases). With 5 bases removed from V and 5 bases from J, the gap between germline ends came to 10 bases. Per germline, CDR1 SGHVS and CDR2 FNYEAQ. The CDR3 totals 12 residues. In DNA form, the CDR3 reads TGTGCCAGCAGCCGAGACAGAGACGAGCAGTACTTC. It codes for CASSRDRDEQYF.

This clone came up once. V usage is TRBV20-1 and J usage is TRBJ2-5; perhaps TRBD1 as D (5 bases). The CDR3 is 11 residues long. The V gene lost 6 bases and the J gene lost 6 bases, with 11 bases spanning the gap. Germline V gene data show CDR1 as DFQATT and CDR2 as SNEGSKA (reference sequence). The CDR3: CSALRGQTQYF. The CDR3 DNA sequence: TGCAGTGCCCTTAGGGGTCAGACCCAGTACTTC.

This clone has just one count. The chain combines TRBV7-2 with TRBJ1-6; D possibly corresponds to TRBD1 (6 bases). The CDR3 totals 15 residues. V was trimmed by 5 bases and J by 2 bases, leaving 10 bases between them. Germline CDR1 and CDR2: SGHTA and FQGNSA. The CDR3 DNA is TGTGCCAGCAGCCCTCGGACAGCCTATAATTCACCCCTCCACTTT. Protein sequence: CASSPRTAYNSPLHF.

The rearrangement joins TRBV6-5 to TRBJ1-1; D might be TRBD1 (5 bases). This CDR3 has 15 residues. Looked up from germline, CDR1 is MNHEY and CDR2 is SVGAGI. Trimming removed 6 bases at V and 1 base at J, with 15 bases between. CDR3 DNA sequence: TGTGCCAGCAGGATCCAGGGTGTTAGGAACACTGAAGCTTTCTTT. It translates to CASRIQGVRNTEAFF.

The rearrangement uses TRBV6-5 and TRBJ1-6; perhaps TRBD1 as D (5 bases). V was cut by 2 bases and J by 11 bases, with 10 bases left in between. The germline CDR1 and CDR2 sequences are MNHEY and SVGAGI. CDR3 length equals 13 residues. Here the CDR3 reads CASSYGGDTPLHF. CDR3 sequence (DNA): TGTGCCAGCAGTTACGGAGGGGATACACCCCTCCACTTT.

Only one count was recorded for this clone. The gene calls are TRBV11-2 and TRBJ2-5; a weak D match, TRBD2 (7 bases). V dropped 3 bases and J dropped 0 bases, with 11 bases sitting between them. Per germline, CDR1 SGHAT and CDR2 FQNNGV. The length of the CDR3 is 15 residues. CDR3 sequence (DNA): TGTGCCAGCAGCTTGGGGGGGGCGCACCAAGAGACCCAGTACTTC. Amino acid sequence: CASSLGGAHQETQYF.